Reported below is one TCR beta chain. Its antigen is not yet known. Base qualities were left out, and no much larger clone turns up one base away. This sample is drawn from a study of T cell repertoires in ileal Crohn's disease (dated by TCRdb to 2018 to 2020). Describing the broader study: The median duration of disease was 6 to 10 years, and at the time of surgery roughly a third of patients were active smokers. Every patient underwent surgery because of a complication, which was stricturing disease in approximately 61% of cases and penetrating disease in about 39%. Postoperative therapy was given to about half of the patients, with thiopurines administered to 11 patients and anti-TNF agents administered to some 17 patients. M0 samples were biopsies from the inflamed portion of the ileum in the surgical resection specimen. Around 0.45 micrograms of biopsy DNA per sample were submitted for commercial TCRB immunosequencing. TCR repertoire analysis was done in some 55 Crohn's disease patients from a prospective multicentre cohort. The study was conducted in parallel with a multicentre cohort that was designed to identify predictors of early endoscopic recurrence following ileocolonic resection. A Rutgeerts score higher than i0 was the definition used for endoscopic postoperative recurrence. A total of around 150 mucosal samples from around 57 patients were sequenced, collected from several sites on the surgical specimen as well as at postoperative endoscopy. The paper as a whole reports these results and caveats: Higher percentages of high-frequency clones at the time of surgery were linked to endoscopic recurrence, and every patient with clonality above 26.8% (18/57) had recurrence. Compared with non-smokers, patients who were active smokers at surgery showed a significantly higher proportion of clonal expansions (approximately 26% vs 17%, p=0.02). More high-frequency clones were carried by sorted CD8 T cells than by CD4 T cells, suggesting that mucosal expansions were mainly CD8. Mucosal CD4 and CD8 T cells were sorted and sequenced only in a subgroup of patients, the size of which was not stated.

Receptor libraries were prepared by the immunoSEQ multiplex PCR assay. Adaptive Biotechnology amplified CDR3 regions from genomic DNA with a two-step multiplex PCR that controlled for amplification bias. The first PCR used primers for every V and J gene segment; the second PCR added barcodes and Illumina adapters. CDR3 libraries were sequenced using an Illumina instrument. Per the original workflow: The analysis drew on both the pipelines supplied by the vendor and custom analysis of the raw data in R/Bioconductor running R version 3.3.0. Clonality, ranging from 0 to 1, was calculated as the inverse of the normalised Shannon entropy of all productive clones. The repertoire share taken up by the top 100 clones defined high-frequency clones, and only clones that passed a 95% confidence test were kept. The Simpson index measured repertoire diversity, and the Morisita-Horn index measured overlap between samples. TCRdb obtained this table from immuneACCESS and retained in-frame rearrangements with V and J assigned. These tables miss some clones; where compared with another copy, unresolved V genes account for less than half of the shortfall, and the remainder is unexplained. V, J and clone size derive from that table, while D and trimming were established from the DNA sequence. Recorded for this sample are 2,500 to 3,500 clones; roughly 80% of them occurred a single time. The ten biggest clones cover under 8.5% of the sample.

The germline V and J ends show losses of 5 bases and 2 bases respectively, and no gene match explains 4 bases of the junction. The CDR1 and CDR2 encoded by the germline V gene are SGHVT and SQSDAQ. Its CDR3 holds 17 amino acids, cysteine through phenylalanine. Only CDR3 DNA remains: 51 bases, in frame from the first base. The time point label corresponds to: inflamed ileum from the surgical specimen. Adults with ileal or ileocolonic Crohn's disease and an indication for ileocolonic resection were eligible for inclusion. Before DNA extraction, whole ileal mucosal biopsies were kept frozen at -80 degrees C. Genomic DNA was extracted from frozen whole biopsies with a TRizol-based method and quantified on a NanoDrop 2000 spectrophotometer.

Sequences were obtained from ileal tissue. This TCR was recovered from an adult with Crohn's disease. The chain is assembled from TRBV7-4 and TRBJ2-6, with 12 bases in between that match TRBD2. Here is the DNA: TGTGCCAGCAGCCGACTAGCGGGAGATGCTGGGGCCAACGTCCTGACTTTC. Translation gives CASSRLAGDAGANVLTF.